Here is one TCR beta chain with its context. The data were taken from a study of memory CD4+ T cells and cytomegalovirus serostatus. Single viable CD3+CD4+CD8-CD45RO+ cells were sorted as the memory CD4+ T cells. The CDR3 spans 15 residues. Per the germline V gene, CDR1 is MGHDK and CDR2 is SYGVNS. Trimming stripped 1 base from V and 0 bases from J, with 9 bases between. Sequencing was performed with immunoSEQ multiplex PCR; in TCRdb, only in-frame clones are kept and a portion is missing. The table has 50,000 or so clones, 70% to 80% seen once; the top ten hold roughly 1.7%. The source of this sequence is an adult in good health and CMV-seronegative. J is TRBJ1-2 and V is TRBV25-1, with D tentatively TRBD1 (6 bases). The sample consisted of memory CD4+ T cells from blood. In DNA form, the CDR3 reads TGTGCCAGCAGTGAATTCAAGGGGGCTAACTATGGCTACACCTTC. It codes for CASSEFKGANYGYTF.